This is a list of T cell receptor beta chains from one sample in a study of OX40 agonist ivuxolimab in advanced cancers. The data were produced by immunoSEQ multiplex PCR, yet TCRdb's version contains in-frame clones alone and is incomplete. The data show 25,000 to 35,000 clones, 84% seen once. This specimen consisted of CD4+ or CD8+ T cells sorted from blood, obtained in a trial of the OX40 agonist ivuxolimab. The receptor source for this set is an adult with an advanced solid tumor such as melanoma, head and neck, liver or kidney cancer. Each CDR3 is given with its conserved first and last residue. D genes are given only for firm matches. Size tells how often a clone was seen (once, few, many) or the class of an expanded clone, and some rows leave it out.

D	size	J	V	CDR3	DNA
.	.	TRBJ1-2	TRBV27	CASSTLLTGDYGYTF	TGTGCCAGCAGTACTCTCCTGACAGGTGACTATGGCTACACCTTC
.	.	TRBJ2-1	TRBV5-1	CASSPRGPQNYNEQFF	TGCGCCAGCAGCCCCCGTGGTCCCCAGAACTACAATGAGCAGTTCTTC
.	.	TRBJ1-3	TRBV28	CASSPLGEGNTIYF	TGTGCCAGCAGCCCTTTGGGGGAGGGAAACACCATATATTTT
.	.	TRBJ1-3	TRBV4-1	CASSQRISSGNTIYF	TGCGCCAGCAGCCAACGTATCTCCTCTGGAAACACCATATATTTT
.	.	TRBJ1-5	TRBV21-1	CASSPPGDPWANQPQHF	TGTGCCAGCAGCCCTCCGGGCGACCCTTGGGCAAATCAGCCCCAGCATTTT
TRBD1	.	TRBJ1-5	TRBV28	CASRLPGQGRQPQHF	TGTGCCAGCAGGCTGCCGGGACAGGGCCGGCAGCCCCAGCATTTT
.	.	TRBJ1-1	TRBV6-5	CASARGDGDTEAFF	TGTGCCAGCGCTAGGGGGGACGGCGACACTGAAGCTTTCTTT
TRBD2	once	TRBJ2-1	TRBV7-9	CASRSIWGGSYNEQFF	TGTGCCAGCCGATCCATCTGGGGGGGCTCCTACAATGAGCAGTTCTTC
.	few	TRBJ2-3	TRBV6-1	CASSGLLATDTQYF	TGTGCCAGCAGTGGGTTACTCGCCACAGATACGCAGTATTTT
TRBD2	.	TRBJ2-1	TRBV11-2	CASSSSGNHNEQFF	TGTGCCAGCAGCTCCAGCGGGAACCACAATGAGCAGTTCTTC
TRBD1	.	TRBJ1-2	TRBV11-2	CASSLYRRTGLNYGYTF	TGTGCCAGCAGCTTATATCGGAGGACAGGACTTAACTATGGCTACACCTTC
TRBD1	.	TRBJ1-1	TRBV18	CASEDRAMNTEAFF	TGTGCCAGCGAGGACAGGGCTATGAACACTGAAGCTTTCTTT
.	.	TRBJ1-3	TRBV30	CAWTLLGNSGNTIYF	TGTGCCTGGACCCTGCTGGGAAACTCTGGAAACACCATATATTTT
.	.	TRBJ1-5	TRBV6-6	CASSYRAGSNQPQHF	TGTGCCAGCAGTTACCGGGCAGGTTCCAATCAGCCCCAGCATTTT
.	.	TRBJ2-2	TRBV9	CASSSEQKNTGELFF	TGTGCCAGCAGCAGCGAGCAGAAGAACACCGGGGAGCTGTTTTTT
TRBD1	.	TRBJ2-4	TRBV30	CAWRRNRGSKNIQYF	TGTGCCTGGAGGAGGAACAGGGGGTCCAAAAACATTCAGTACTTC
.	.	TRBJ1-1	TRBV5-8	CASSLGVSFVVEAFF	TGTGCCAGCAGCTTGGGGGTATCATTTGTCGTTGAAGCTTTCTTT
.	medium-sized	TRBJ2-6	TRBV15	CATSRDGSGANVLTF	TGTGCCACCAGCAGAGACGGCTCTGGGGCCAACGTCCTGACTTTC
.	.	TRBJ1-6	TRBV30	CAWSVLGGNSPLHF	TGTGCCTGGAGTGTACTAGGGGGAAATTCACCCCTCCACTTT
.	.	TRBJ1-1	TRBV18	CASSPRGGMVEAFF	TGTGCCAGCTCACCACGAGGGGGAATGGTTGAAGCTTTCTTT
.	.	TRBJ2-1	TRBV5-4	CASSPAQRRYNEQFF	TGTGCCAGCAGCCCTGCGCAGCGGAGGTACAATGAGCAGTTCTTC
.	.	TRBJ2-7	TRBV13	CASSSRVPTYEQYF	TGTGCCAGCAGCTCCAGGGTTCCCACCTACGAGCAGTACTTC
.	.	TRBJ2-5	TRBV6-5	CASSYTSRETQYF	TGTGCCAGCAGTTATACTAGCAGAGAGACCCAGTACTTC
.	.	TRBJ2-5	TRBV20-1	CSAPLGETQYF	TGCAGTGCTCCCCTGGGGGAGACCCAGTACTTC
TRBD2	.	TRBJ2-1	TRBV7-8	CASSLSKGLAGSHEQFF	TGTGCCAGCAGCCTTTCGAAGGGACTAGCGGGAAGCCATGAGCAGTTCTTC
TRBD2	.	TRBJ2-1	TRBV28	CASSLRLAGAYNEQFF	TGTGCCAGCAGTTTAAGGCTAGCGGGGGCCTACAATGAGCAGTTCTTC
.	.	TRBJ2-3	TRBV4-3	CASSQGGTADTQYF	TGCGCCAGCAGCCAAGGGGGGACGGCAGATACGCAGTATTTT
.	.	TRBJ1-1	TRBV30	CAWSGGAAGTFIRNTEAFF	TGTGCCTGGAGTGGTGGGGCGGCAGGGACCTTTATAAGGAACACTGAAGCTTTCTTT
.	.	TRBJ2-2	TRBV12-2	CASRLAEDSNTGELFF	TGTGCAAGTCGCTTAGCGGAGGACAGCAACACCGGGGAGCTGTTTTTT
.	.	TRBJ2-7	TRBV21-1	CASSNGVQGGDEQYF	TGTGCCAGCAGCAATGGAGTCCAGGGCGGCGACGAGCAGTACTTC
.	.	TRBJ1-2	TRBV28	CASSLYPPGGSNYGYTF	TGTGCCAGCAGTTTATATCCCCCTGGAGGATCGAACTATGGCTACACCTTC
TRBD1	.	TRBJ2-7	TRBV2	CASSPTGGLSYEQYF	TGTGCCAGCAGTCCGACAGGGGGCCTATCCTACGAGCAGTACTTC
TRBD1	.	TRBJ1-2	TRBV2	CASTRGQTLYGYTF	TGTGCCAGCACCCGGGGACAGACCCTTTATGGCTACACCTTC
TRBD1	.	TRBJ1-1	TRBV28	CASRPADRGRTEAFF	TGTGCCAGCAGACCTGCGGACAGGGGGCGCACTGAAGCTTTCTTT
TRBD1	.	TRBJ2-6	TRBV5-6	CASSNRGLTGANVLTF	TGTGCCAGCAGCAACAGGGGGCTTACTGGGGCCAACGTCCTGACTTTC
.	.	TRBJ1-2	TRBV7-2	CASSLAGTQIYGYTF	TGTGCCAGCAGCTTAGCGGGCACACAGATCTATGGCTACACCTTC
.	.	TRBJ2-7	TRBV5-1	CASGDNAYEQYF	TGCGCCAGCGGGGACAACGCCTACGAGCAGTACTTC
.	.	TRBJ2-7	TRBV27	CASKGPYEQYF	TGTGCCAGCAAAGGTCCCTACGAGCAGTACTTC
TRBD1	.	TRBJ1-1	TRBV23-1	CASSPGQGAQTEAFF	TGCGCCAGCAGTCCCGGACAGGGGGCGCAAACTGAAGCTTTCTTT
TRBD2	once	TRBJ2-2	TRBV7-9	CASSRGRASGRTGELFF	TGTGCCAGCAGCCGGGGCAGGGCTAGCGGGAGAACCGGGGAGCTGTTTTTT
.	.	TRBJ2-5	TRBV5-4	CASSLGSRLSQETQYF	TGTGCCAGCAGCTTGGGCTCCAGACTGAGTCAAGAGACCCAGTACTTC
.	.	TRBJ1-4	TRBV29-1	CSVEEGPKLFF	TGCAGCGTTGAAGAGGGGCCTAAACTGTTTTTT
.	medium-sized	TRBJ1-2	TRBV5-6	CASSPSGPYYGYTF	TGTGCCAGCAGCCCCTCAGGGCCGTACTATGGCTACACCTTC
.	.	TRBJ1-6	TRBV7-3	CASSLTSLNSPLHF	TGTGCCAGCAGCTTAACTTCCCTAAATTCACCCCTCCACTTT
.	.	TRBJ2-5	TRBV27	CASSSYQETQYF	TGTGCCAGCAGTTCGTACCAAGAGACCCAGTACTTC
.	.	TRBJ1-1	TRBV5-4	CASSLIGDTEAFF	TGTGCCAGCAGCCTGATAGGGGACACTGAAGCTTTCTTT
.	.	TRBJ2-5	TRBV5-6	CASSYGTMRQETQYF	TGTGCCAGCAGCTATGGGACAATGCGGCAAGAGACCCAGTACTTC
.	.	TRBJ2-1	TRBV7-2	CASSTNVRLGYNEQFF	TGTGCCAGCAGCACTAACGTCCGACTGGGGTACAATGAGCAGTTCTTC
TRBD2	.	TRBJ2-1	TRBV4-3	CASSQGAGVNEQFF	TGCGCCAGCAGCCAAGGGGCGGGGGTCAATGAGCAGTTCTTC
TRBD2	.	TRBJ2-1	TRBV9	CASSVVSSGSPNEQFF	TGTGCCAGCAGCGTAGTCTCCAGCGGGAGTCCCAATGAGCAGTTCTTC
TRBD1	.	TRBJ2-7	TRBV4-3	CASSQGQGSYEQYF	TGCGCCAGCAGCCAAGGACAGGGATCCTACGAGCAGTACTTC
.	few	TRBJ1-2	TRBV4-2	CASSLTRTVAIRLGYTF	TGTGCCAGCAGCCTTACTAGGACAGTTGCTATTAGGTTAGGCTACACCTTC
.	.	TRBJ2-5	TRBV7-9	CASSFTGPEETQYF	TGTGCCAGCAGTTTTACAGGGCCTGAAGAGACCCAGTACTTC
.	.	TRBJ1-1	TRBV27	CASSLAGVNTEAFF	TGTGCCAGCAGTTTGGCAGGGGTGAACACTGAAGCTTTCTTT
.	.	TRBJ2-2	TRBV28	CASSGSNTGELFF	TGTGCCAGCAGTGGGTCCAACACCGGGGAGCTGTTTTTT
.	.	TRBJ2-7	TRBV13	CASSLEGDKGRLSYEQYF	TGTGCCAGCAGCTTAGAAGGGGACAAAGGTCGTCTATCCTACGAGCAGTACTTC
.	.	TRBJ2-3	TRBV9	CASSPSGSQGDTQYF	TGTGCCAGCAGCCCCTCGGGTTCTCAAGGAGATACGCAGTATTTT